These T cell receptor beta chains were read from a single sample in a study of STAT5B mutations in CD4+ large granular lymphocyte leukemia. Produced via immunoSEQ multiplex PCR; TCRdb's table is partial and in-frame only. In the table there are some 8,800 clones, about 80% of which are singletons. Sample: PBMCs. These receptors came from a man aged 55 to 70 with CD4+ T-cell large granular lymphocyte leukemia. The CDR3 runs from the conserved cysteine through the conserved F or W. A D gene is named only where the DNA matches it firmly. For some rows the clone size is stated as once, few or many, or as a class when expanded; others skip it.

J gene,D gene,clone size,V gene,CDR3 protein,CDR3 DNA
TRBJ2-3,TRBD2,.,TRBV19,CASSTPGGKSTDTQYF,TGTGCCAGTAGTACCCCGGGAGGAAAAAGCACAGATACGCAGTATTTT
TRBJ2-7,TRBD1,.,TRBV5-1,CASSTQDRGRDEQYF,TGCGCCAGCAGCACCCAGGACAGGGGGCGCGATGAGCAGTACTTC
TRBJ2-1,TRBD2,.,TRBV5-1,CASSSPPFPGLENRYEQFF,TGCGCCAGCAGCTCACCTCCCTTCCCGGGACTAGAAAACCGATATGAGCAGTTCTTC
TRBJ2-7,.,once,TRBV5-1,CASSLGQYEQYF,TGCGCCAGCAGCTTGGGCCAGTACGAGCAGTACTTC
TRBJ2-6,.,.,TRBV2,CASKGVPLSGANVLTF,TGTGCCAGTAAGGGGGTACCCCTATCTGGGGCCAACGTCCTGACTTTC
TRBJ2-5,TRBD1,.,TRBV11-2,CASSLVGQGEETQYF,TGTGCCAGCAGCTTAGTGGGACAGGGGGAAGAGACCCAGTACTTC
TRBJ2-2,.,.,TRBV30,CAWCRGNTGELFF,TGTGCCTGGTGCCGAGGGAACACCGGGGAGCTGTTTTTT
TRBJ2-1,.,few,TRBV18,CASSPPAGAYNEQFF,TGTGCCAGCTCACCACCGGCAGGGGCCTACAATGAGCAGTTCTTC
TRBJ1-1,.,.,TRBV28,CASTLSATWGMNTEAFF,TGTGCCAGCACCTTATCCGCCACCTGGGGGATGAACACTGAAGCTTTCTTT
TRBJ2-3,TRBD1,few,TRBV18,CASSPQGVRTDTQYF,TGTGCCAGCTCACCCCAGGGGGTTCGCACAGATACGCAGTATTTT
TRBJ1-1,.,.,TRBV5-1,CASSRKQVAGMNTEAFF,TGCGCCAGCAGCCGAAAACAGGTAGCGGGGATGAACACTGAAGCTTTCTTT
TRBJ1-2,.,.,TRBV29-1,CSVEVRSGVGNYGYTF,TGCAGCGTTGAGGTTCGCTCAGGTGTAGGTAACTATGGCTACACCTTC
TRBJ2-7,.,.,TRBV7-9,CASSFQTYEQYF,TGTGCCAGCAGCTTCCAGACCTACGAGCAGTACTTC
TRBJ1-1,.,.,TRBV5-1,CASSLVGMNTEAFF,TGCGCCAGCAGCTTGGTAGGGATGAACACTGAAGCTTTCTTT
TRBJ1-4,.,.,TRBV12-2,CASRLGGTHSNEKLFF,TGTGCAAGTCGCCTTGGTGGCACGCACTCAAATGAAAAACTGTTTTTT
TRBJ1-4,.,.,TRBV7-9,CASSDTTNEKLFF,TGTGCCAGCAGCGACACAACTAATGAAAAACTGTTTTTT